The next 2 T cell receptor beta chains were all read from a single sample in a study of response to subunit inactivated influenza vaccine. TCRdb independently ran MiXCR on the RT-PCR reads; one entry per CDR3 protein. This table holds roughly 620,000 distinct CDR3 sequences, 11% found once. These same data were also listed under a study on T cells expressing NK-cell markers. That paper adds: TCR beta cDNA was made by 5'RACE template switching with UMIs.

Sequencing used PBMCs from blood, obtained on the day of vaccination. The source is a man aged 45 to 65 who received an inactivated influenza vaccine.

In DNA, the CDR3 is TGTGCCTGGAAGGGACAGGGGTTCGAGCAGTACTTC. It yields the protein CAWKGQGFEQYF. The chain couples TRBV30 to TRBJ2-7, with 10 bases aligning to TRBD1. Trimming cost V 4 bases and J 6 bases; bases outside gene matches: 3. The CDR3 is made up of 12 amino acids. The V gene's germline CDR1 is GTSNPN and CDR2 SVGIG (reference sequence).

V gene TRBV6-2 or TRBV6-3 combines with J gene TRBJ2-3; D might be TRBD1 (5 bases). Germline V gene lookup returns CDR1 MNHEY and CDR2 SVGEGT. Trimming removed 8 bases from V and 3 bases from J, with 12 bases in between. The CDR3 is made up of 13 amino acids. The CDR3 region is CASSDIITDTQYF. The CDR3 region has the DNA TGTGCCAGCTCGGACATAATAACAGATACGCAGTATTTT.